Below, one T cell receptor (beta chain) is given with its context. The data belong to a study of cytomegalovirus exposure and HLA in healthy donors. Germline V lookup: CDR1 MNHEY, CDR2 SMNVEV (reference sequence). Trimming took 3 bases from V and 8 from J, leaving 8 bases between them. The CDR3 totals 13 residues. 60 Vbeta and 13 Jbeta primers were used in PCR. Some clones are missing from TCRdb's copy, which holds only in-frame ones; the method was immunoSEQ multiplex PCR. The sample carries 120,000 to 150,000 clones, over 60% recorded once. The TCR was taken from a female donor in good health and CMV-seronegative. Material: PBMCs. The chain uses TRBV27 and TRBJ1-6; possibly TRBD1 for D (5 bases). CDR3 region: CASSFQGDSPLHF. CDR3 sequence (DNA): TGTGCCAGCAGTTTTCAAGGGGATTCACCCCTCCACTTT.